The rows below give T cell receptor beta chains drawn from one sample of a study of T cells after posttransplantation cyclophosphamide. Sequenced by immunoSEQ multiplex PCR; TCRdb stores in-frame clones only, minus some. Here the sample spans roughly 70,000 clones, around 95% being singletons. The sequenced material came from PBMCs. These receptors were taken from a woman aged 25 to 45 in good health and a related stem cell transplant donor. Both conserved end residues are part of each CDR3. The D gene is left open where the match is weak. Clone size appears in some rows only: once, few, many, or a class for an expanded clone.

>19|TRBJ1-1|NA|TRBD1|TRBV6-1
CASSASLYRGPRWGTEAFF
TGTGCCAGCAGTGCCTCCCTATACAGGGGCCCCCGGTGGGGCACTGAAGCTTTCTTT
>17|TRBJ2-1|NA|TRBD2|TRBV7-3
CASSPRSGEVGYNEQFF
TGTGCCAGCAGCCCACGTAGCGGGGAGGTGGGTTACAATGAGCAGTTCTTC
>13|TRBJ1-1|few|NA|TRBV19
CASSIDRDTEAFF
TGTGCCAGTAGTATAGATAGGGACACTGAAGCTTTCTTT
>14|TRBJ1-2|few|TRBD1|TRBV4-1
CASSQGTGDYGYTF
TGCGCCAGCAGCCAAGGGACAGGGGACTATGGCTACACCTTC
>15|TRBJ2-3|NA|NA|TRBV2
CASSELAGSTDTQYF
TGTGCCAGCAGTGAGCTGGCGGGGTCCACAGATACGCAGTATTTT
>16|TRBJ1-2|NA|NA|TRBV15
CATSDFGDRPNYGYTF
TGTGCCACCAGCGACTTCGGCGACAGGCCCAACTATGGCTACACCTTC
>16|TRBJ2-5|NA|TRBD2|TRBV5-4
CASSLGAGGPQKTQYF
TGTGCCAGCAGCTTGGGCGCGGGGGGACCCCAAAAGACCCAGTACTTC
>15|TRBJ1-2|NA|NA|TRBV9
CASSVAFAGEGGYTF
TGTGCCAGCAGCGTAGCTTTTGCGGGGGAAGGCGGCTACACCTTC
>18|TRBJ2-1|NA|TRBD2|TRBV7-2
CASSLILRTSGGGDEQFF
TGTGCCAGCAGCTTAATCCTACGGACTAGCGGGGGGGGTGATGAGCAGTTCTTC
>16|TRBJ2-7|NA|TRBD2|TRBV10-3
CAISPLVGGGFYEQYF
TGTGCCATCAGCCCCCTTGTTGGGGGGGGGTTCTACGAGCAGTACTTC
>17|TRBJ2-4|NA|TRBD2|TRBV27
CASRRGGNRSAKNIQYF
TGTGCCAGCAGGCGGGGGGGGAACCGTTCAGCCAAAAACATTCAGTACTTC
>16|TRBJ2-3|NA|TRBD2|TRBV30
CAWSVLTSGGADTQYF
TGTGCCTGGAGTGTACTAACTAGCGGGGGGGCAGATACGCAGTATTTT
>11|TRBJ2-5|NA|NA|TRBV18
CASSPQETQYF
TGTGCCAGCTCACCCCAAGAGACCCAGTACTTC
>16|TRBJ2-3|NA|NA|TRBV4-1
CASSQDALGGGDTQYF
TGCGCCAGCAGCCAAGATGCCTTGGGGGGAGGCGATACGCAGTATTTT
>14|TRBJ1-2|NA|NA|TRBV7-2
CASSRVGSGYGYTF
TGTGCCAGCAGCCGGGTGGGGTCGGGCTATGGCTACACCTTC
>14|TRBJ1-1|NA|NA|TRBV15
CATSRAAENTEAFF
TGTGCCACCAGCAGAGCGGCGGAGAACACTGAAGCTTTCTTT
>14|TRBJ1-6|NA|NA|TRBV11-2
CASSFYSYNSPLHF
TGTGCCAGCAGCTTCTACAGTTATAATTCACCCCTCCACTTT
>14|TRBJ1-1|NA|NA|TRBV19
CASTLVRATTEAFF
TGTGCCAGTACCCTGGTGAGAGCCACCACTGAAGCTTTCTTT